A single sample gave rise to the 2 T cell receptor beta chains below, sequenced in a study of shared clonotypes between healthy human individuals. Assay: immunoSEQ multiplex PCR; the TCRdb copy retains only in-frame clones and omits some. The sample includes roughly 2.6 million clones, more than 90% seen only once; the top ten take roughly 0.13%. The specimen was naive CD4+ T cells sorted from blood. Subset of the sample: CD45RA+ positively selected. The receptors were gathered from a young man in good health.

This sequence joins TRBV11-2 and TRBJ2-1, with no clear D. The CDR3 contains 15 residues. The germline gives CDR1 SGHAT, CDR2 FQNNGV. The V gene lost 8 bases and the J gene lost 0 bases, with 14 bases spanning the gap. The CDR3 nucleotides read TGTGCCAGCGGAAGGTCGGGTGCCTCCTACAATGAGCAGTTCTTC. As protein: CASGRSGASYNEQFF.

This chain uses TRBV9 with TRBJ1-2; possibly TRBD1 for D (5 bases). CDR1 is SGDLS, CDR2 YYNGEE, per germline. The CDR3 contains 15 residues. The germline V and J ends were trimmed by 1 base and 2 bases, with 12 bases remaining between them. The CDR3 nucleotides read TGTGCCAGCAGCGTACTCGGGGGAACGAACTATGGCTACACCTTC. Translated, it gives CASSVLGGTNYGYTF.